The 18 T cell receptor beta chains below come from one sample, sequenced in a study of human CD8 memory T cell subsets. Progenitor exhausted-like CD8+ memory cells (TPEX) were CCR7+ PD-1+ TIGIT+. Libraries targeted TCR beta using 5' RACE with UMIs. For each CDR3 protein, TCRdb gives one entry from its re-call of the 5' RACE reads, without DNA. This sample lists about 8,800 distinct CDR3 sequences; its ten largest clones have roughly 15%. The sequencing sample was made of CD8+ T cells from PBMCs. All receptors derive from a human donor in good health.

The V call is TRBV4-1, the J call TRBJ1-1; TCRdb's D call, TRBD1, is unchecked because there is no DNA. CDR1 and CDR2 (germline): MGHRA, YSYEKL. The CDR3 extends over 16 amino acids. CDR3 sequence reads: CASSQVRGQGGTEAFF.

The chain carries TRBV7-6 and TRBJ2-5. The length of the CDR3 is 11 residues. Germline-derived CDR1 and CDR2 are SGHVS and FNYEAQ. This chain's CDR3 is CASSHQETQYF.

The chain links TRBV5-5 to TRBJ1-1; absent DNA, TCRdb's TRBD1 call cannot be checked. Germline V gives CDR1 SGHKS, CDR2 YYEKEE (reference sequence). This CDR3 is 15 amino acids long. The CDR3 spells CASSSWGNMNTEAFF.

The chain uses TRBV6-1 and TRBJ1-2; TCRdb gives TRBD1 as the D gene, but with no DNA this cannot be confirmed. The CDR3 extends over 12 amino acids. CDR1 MNHNS and CDR2 SASEGT come from the germline V gene. The CDR3: CASREQGWGYTF.

V is TRBV6-5 and J is TRBJ2-2; without DNA, the TCRdb call of TRBD2 cannot be checked. CDR1 and CDR2 (germline): MNHEY, SVGAGI. The CDR3 spans 17 residues. CDR3 amino acids: CASSYKPGGALSGELFF.

This clonotype ranks as medium-sized in terms of frequency. The gene calls are TRBV27 and TRBJ1-1. The germline V gene encodes CDR1 MNHEY and CDR2 SMNVEV (reference sequence). This CDR3 comprises 13 residues. CDR3 region: CASSLGTQVEAFF.

This clonotype ranks as medium-sized in terms of frequency. This chain uses TRBV7-2 with TRBJ2-3; TCRdb's assignment of TRBD1 cannot be checked, as there is no DNA. Germline V gives CDR1 SGHTA, CDR2 FQGNSA. This CDR3 is 15 amino acids long. The CDR3 loop reads CASSLGGADTDTQYF.

This clonotype shows up as medium-sized by frequency. V gene TRBV2 combines with J gene TRBJ1-6; checking the TCRdb D call of TRBD1 is not possible without DNA. This CDR3 has 14 amino acids. CDR1 is SNHLY, CDR2 FYNNEI, per germline. CDR3: CASTPGQLNSPLHF.

This chain uses TRBV3-1 with TRBJ1-1; TCRdb returns TRBD1, unconfirmable since there is no DNA. Germline V gene lookup returns CDR1 LGHDT and CDR2 YNNKEL (reference sequence). This CDR3 has 15 amino acids. The CDR3 loop reads CASSQGPKLNTEAFF.

This chain links TRBV4-1 with TRBJ2-5. The CDR3 has 13 amino acids. Germline lookup yields CDR1 MGHRA and CDR2 YSYEKL. CDR3 amino acids: CASTPMGQETQYF.

The chain joins TRBV28 to TRBJ2-1; TCRdb names TRBD2, which stays unverified in the absence of DNA. This CDR3 contains 19 residues. Germline V gene lookup returns CDR1 MDHEN and CDR2 SYDVKM. The CDR3 here is CASTSPGTRVRAPVDEQFF.

This chain uses TRBV7-9 with TRBJ2-1; TCRdb reports TRBD2, a call that lacks DNA to check it against. Germline assignment: CDR1 SEHNR and CDR2 FQNEAQ (reference sequence). The CDR3 loop spans 15 amino acids. The CDR3 sequence: CASSSDWTSPRGKFF.

The chain couples TRBV29-1 to TRBJ1-1. The germline V gene has CDR1 SQVTM and CDR2 ANQGSEA. This CDR3 spans 12 amino acids. This CDR3 reads CSGGGGSTEAFF. Drawing the rest from reference TRBV29-1 and TRBJ1-1, the complete variable domain is SAVISQKPSRDICQRGTSLTIQCQVDSQVTMMFWYRQQPGQSLTLIATANQGSEATYESGFVIDKFPISRPNLTFSTLTVSNMSPEDSSIYLCSGGGGSTEAFFGQGTRLTVV.

The chain carries TRBV20-1 and TRBJ2-2; TCRdb lists TRBD2, though no DNA is available to test this call. This CDR3 spans 16 amino acids. Germline lookup yields CDR1 DFQATT and CDR2 SNEGSKA (reference sequence). The CDR3 is CSARPVAGSNTGELFF.

The chain has TRBV19 and TRBJ2-7; the D gene TCRdb calls, TRBD2, cannot be checked with no DNA. CDR3 length: 15 amino acids. Germline V gene data show CDR1 as LNHDA and CDR2 as SQIVND (reference sequence). CDR3 residues: CASSFSSGSSYEQYF. The full variable domain, in which reference TRBV19 and TRBJ2-7 provide the parts outside the CDR3, is DGGITQSPKYLFRKEGQNVTLSCEQNLNHDAMYWYRQDPGQGLRLIYYSQIVNDFQKGDIAEGYSVSREKKESFPLTVTSAQKNPTAFYLCASSFSSGSSYEQYFGPGTRLTVT.

The rearrangement uses TRBV7-6 and TRBJ2-5. The CDR3 is 14 residues long. From germline, CDR1 is SGHVS and CDR2 FNYEAQ. This CDR3 is CASSLEAGQETQYF.

The gene calls are TRBV12-5 and TRBJ1-1; with no DNA, the TCRdb D assignment of TRBD1 cannot be verified. The CDR3 sequence is 14 residues long. Germline values: CDR1 LGHNT, CDR2 FRNRAP. CDR3 protein: CASGPGQGNTEAFF.

The rearrangement links TRBV29-1 to TRBJ2-7; TCRdb lists TRBD1, though no DNA is available to test this call. The CDR3 has 13 residues. Germline loops: CDR1 SQVTM, CDR2 ANQGSEA. The CDR3 is CSVGGQGSYEQYF.